This T cell receptor beta chain was observed in a study of OX40 agonist ivuxolimab in advanced cancers. The overall study: The study enrolled dose-escalation patients with hepatocellular carcinoma, melanoma, renal cell or head and neck cancer.

V was pared by 5 bases and J by 5 bases, with 22 bases between. The CDR3 loop spans 18 amino acids. Germline CDR1 reads MGHDK; CDR2 reads SYGVNS. The repertoire was sequenced with immunoSEQ multiplex PCR; TCRdb's copy has only in-frame clones and lacks some. The sample records about 39,000 clones, 80% to 95% being singletons. As for this clone: The antigen is undetermined.

General study findings and limits: In the 0.1 to 3.0 mg/kg range, CD4+ and CD8+ blood T cells had expanded clonally by week 6.

The chain uses TRBV25-1 and TRBJ2-6; tentative D call: TRBD1 (5 bases). This material consisted of CD4+ or CD8+ T cells sorted from blood, taken in a trial of the OX40 agonist ivuxolimab. The source of this sequence is an adult with an advanced solid tumor such as melanoma, head and neck, liver or kidney cancer. DNA for the CDR3: TGTGCCAGCAGTCTTGCCATAGATGGACAAAGTCGGGCCAACGTCCTGACTTTC. Its protein product is CASSLAIDGQSRANVLTF. Full variable domain (outside the CDR3, taken from reference TRBV25-1 and TRBJ2-6): EADIYQTPRYLVIGTGKKITLECSQTMGHDKMYWYQQDPGMELHLIHYSYGVNSTEKGDLSSESTVSRIRTEHFPLTLESARPSHTSQYLCASSLAIDGQSRANVLTFGAGSRLTVL.